This record looks at one TCR beta chain sequence and its context. As yet, its antigen is unknown. Sequenced by immunoSEQ multiplex PCR; TCRdb stores in-frame clones only, minus some. Of about 100,000 clones in the sample, around 90% were seen once. V lost 4 bases, J lost 3 bases, and 10 bases stayed unmatched. Germline-derived CDR1 and CDR2 are SGHRS and YFSETQ. CDR3 length equals 16 residues. This sample stems from a study of T cell responses to AZD1222 COVID-19 vaccine. Study conclusions and caveats: Without day 14 samples, only post-peak T cell repertoires were studied. Increased Spike-specific TCR breadth and depth were observed after two AZD1222 doses. The sample set comprised mostly white British donors with more females, and clonal diversity was possibly underestimated. Spike was spanned by vaccine-associated CD4 TCRs, which were dominant at 160-218 and 743-854.

The input for sequencing was peripheral blood, taken on day 0 of AZD1222 vaccination. The chain uses TRBV5-1 and TRBJ1-1; 9 bases align to TRBD1. This TCR derives from an adult in good health. The CDR3: CASSLGTGGRDTEAFF. The DNA of the CDR3 is TGCGCCAGCAGCCTGGGAACAGGGGGCAGGGACACTGAAGCTTTCTTT. Combining the CDR3 with reference TRBV5-1 and TRBJ1-1 gives the whole variable domain KAGVTQTPRYLIKTRGQQVTLSCSPISGHRSVSWYQQTPGQGLQFLFEYFSETQRNKGNFPGRFSGRQFSNSRSEMNVSTLELGDSALYLCASSLGTGGRDTEAFFGQGTRLTVV.